Here is one T cell receptor beta chain with its context. What antigen it recognizes has not been identified. Nothing much larger sits one base from this clone, and base qualities are not available. V sheds 4 bases and J sheds 8 bases, leaving 11 bases between their ends. The CDR3 spans 13 residues, from the cysteine through the phenylalanine. Of the read, only the CDR3 DNA is kept; its 39 bases are in frame from base 1. The germline V gene encodes CDR1 KGHDR and CDR2 SFDVKD. The library was obtained by the immunoSEQ multiplex PCR assay. TCR beta CDR3 sequencing was performed on DNA from the cultured, isolated CD4+ T cells. The published analysis was carried out like this. Non-productive TCR sequences were discarded, and reads were trimmed to the CDR3 region, with only CDR3s of 7 or more amino acids retained. The MANAFEST web app was used to pick out antigen-specific clonotypes by comparing their expansion in peptide wells with that in reference cultures. To count as positive, a clone had to show expansion at FDR<0.05 compared with the reference and with all other wells, an odds ratio above 5, and a frequency above 0.1% in two replicate wells. Cross-reactive clonotypes were defined as significantly expanded in SARS-CoV-2 spike wells and in at least one common cold coronavirus spike condition. Levenshtein distance calculated with the stringdist R package was used to assess CDR3 similarity, and unrooted trees were constructed with ape in R 3.6.1. Held by TCRdb, this immuneACCESS table contains in-frame sequences only and omits some clones. Under half of the omission traces to an unresolved V gene where checked; the cause of the rest is unknown. V, J and clone size were drawn from that table, and D and trimming were deduced from the DNA. The sample table shows roughly 71,000 clones, and 81% are seen once. The ten top clones hold 1% to 1.5% of the sample.

This sample is part of a study of vaccination effects on CD4 cells after COVID-19 (dated by TCRdb to the early 2020s). Broadly, across the study: Across the study, the median time from the second dose to post-vaccine sampling was 72 days (range 14 to 241). The study compared SARS-CoV-2 spike-specific CD4+ TCR repertoires before and after mRNA vaccination in COVID-19 convalescent patients and infection-naive vaccine recipients. Altogether, around eleven COVID-19 convalescent patients and a few SARS-CoV-2-naive healthy vaccine recipients made up the full study. Cultures from other donors in the study were sequenced with the Oncomine TCR Beta short-read assay on an Illumina iSeq 100.

Here is what the overall study found, with its caveats: Limitations of the study were the small number of convalescent patients and the absence of early post-infection timepoints. At late post-vaccination timepoints, both infection-induced and vaccine-induced clones showed marked clonal contraction, consistent with waning T cell responses. Among healthy vaccine recipients, nearly all vaccine-induced clones were SARS-CoV-2 mono-reactive, and just 1 of 255 was cross-reactive with common cold coronaviruses.

In the ViraFEST assay, PBMC were stimulated with viral peptide pools, and TCR sequencing was then used to find antigen-specific CD4+ T cell clonotypes based on their expansion. After less than 13 days of culture, CD4+ T cells were isolated with the EasySep CD4+ T cell isolation kit. Participants received two doses of either the BNT162b2 or the mRNA-1273 mRNA SARS-CoV-2 vaccine. Negative nucleocapsid antibody results before and after vaccination confirmed that the healthy vaccine recipients had no prior SARS-CoV-2 infection. Each well held fewer than 2.5 million PBMC cultured in IMDM containing approximately 5% human AB serum, 9 to 10 IU/ml IL-2 and gentamicin, along with roughly 10 ug/ml peptides. Half of the culture medium was replaced with fresh IL-2-containing medium on days 3 and 7. Unless otherwise noted, each peptide stimulation condition was cultured in triplicate wells. PBMC were separated from whole blood using Ficoll-Paque Plus gradient centrifugation and were then either cryopreserved at -140C or used fresh. The overlapping peptide pools covered the spike proteins of SARS-CoV-2 and of the common cold coronaviruses HCoV-NL63, HCoV-OC43 and HCoV-229E. Genomic DNA was extracted from cultured CD4+ T cells with the QIAamp micro DNA kit.

This TCR was sampled from a human donor who received a COVID-19 vaccine. The V and J segments used are TRBV24-1 and TRBJ1-3; TRBD1 is possibly the D segment (5 matching bases). The sequences come from CD4+ T cells from PBMCs cultured with HCoV-229E spike peptides, collected after COVID-19 vaccination. This specimen's cell subset or site label, per the study, means: HCoV-229E spike overlapping peptide pool stimulation. CDR3 reads: CATSDGAVDTIYF. At the DNA level, the sequence is TGTGCCACCAGTGACGGGGCGGTAGACACCATATATTTT.